What follows is one T cell receptor beta chain and its context. Here immunoSEQ multiplex PCR was the method, and the copy in TCRdb shows in-frame clones only, minus some. The sample consists of 140,000 or so clones, roughly 94% of them appearing once. The record originates from a study of control samples from healthy donors and cancer patients. Specimen: PBMCs. This clonotype was sampled from a man in his sixties with colorectal cancer.

Here the CDR3 DNA reads TGTGCCAGCAAAATTCGGGGGTCAACTAACTATGGCTACACCTTC. This codes for CASKIRGSTNYGYTF. The genes are TRBV6-5 and TRBJ1-2; tentative D call: TRBD1 (5 bases). Per the germline V gene, CDR1 is MNHEY and CDR2 is SVGAGI. Trimming shortened V by 7 bases and J by 0 bases, and 15 bases separated the two germline ends. The CDR3 sequence is 15 residues long.